This entry concerns a single T cell receptor beta chain. The Seattle patients, enrolled during active infection, were followed longitudinally. This record belongs to a study of blood T cell repertoires in COVID-19. Repertoires were generated with immunoSEQ multiplex PCR, while TCRdb's copy carries only in-frame clones and drops some. There are some 180,000 clones in the sample; 70% to 80% occur only once, and less than 7% lies in the top ten. With V trimmed by 3 bases and J by 8 bases, 10 bases remained unmatched. CDR3 length equals 15 residues. CDR1 and CDR2 (germline): KGHDR, SFDVKD. This TCR was recovered from a woman aged 40-49 years with COVID-19, enrolled during active disease. The sequenced sample consisted of peripheral blood. This rearrangement joins TRBV24-1 to TRBJ1-2; 8 nucleotides agree with TRBD1. CDR3 loop: CATSDHPDRGGGYTF. In nucleotides, the CDR3 is TGTGCCACCAGTGATCACCCTGACAGGGGTGGCGGCTACACCTTC.